These 14 T cell receptor beta chains were sequenced from one sample in a study of response to subunit inactivated influenza vaccine. Each CDR3 protein gets one entry after TCRdb re-called the RT-PCR reads with MiXCR. Found here are 530,000 or so distinct CDR3 sequences, roughly 23% of them singletons; the top ten hold less than 2.5%. Sequenced material: CD4+ T cells sorted from PBMCs, taken less than 6 days after vaccination. Source of these receptors: a man aged 45-60 years who received an inactivated influenza vaccine.

This clonotype was seen only a few times. The chain joins TRBV15 to TRBJ1-3; D is undetermined. The length of the CDR3 is 16 residues. Per germline, CDR1 LNHNV and CDR2 YYDKDF (reference sequence). V shed 0 bases and J shed 0 bases, with 9 bases lying between them. CDR3 DNA sequence: TGTGCCACCAGCAGAGACCAGGCGGCCTCTGGAAACACCATATATTTT. It yields the protein CATSRDQAASGNTIYF. Filled out from reference TRBV15 and TRBJ1-3, the complete variable domain reads DAMVIQNPRYQVTQFGKPVTLSCSQTLNHNVMYWYQQKSSQAPKLLFHYYDKDFNNEADTPDNFQSRRPNTSFCFLDIRSPGLGDTAMYLCATSRDQAASGNTIYFGEGSWLTVV.

This chain joins TRBV6-5 and TRBJ2-7, with no clear D. V dropped 4 bases and J dropped 4 bases, with 11 bases sitting between them. CDR1 and CDR2 from the germline V gene are MNHEY and SVGAGI. CDR3 length equals 13 residues. In nucleotides, the CDR3 is TGTGCCAGCAGTTCCGGTACGCGGTACGAGCAGTACTTC. It specifies CASSSGTRYEQYF.

The gene calls are TRBV18 and TRBJ2-7; 7 nucleotides match TRBD1. This CDR3 is 13 amino acids long. The V gene's germline CDR1 is KGHSH and CDR2 LQKENI. V lost 6 bases to trimming and J lost 3 bases; unmatched junction nucleotides: 5. The chain's CDR3 is CASSTGTDYEQYF. CDR3 sequence (DNA): TGTGCCAGCTCTACCGGGACAGACTACGAGCAGTACTTC. The variable domain in full, with the rest retrieved from reference TRBV18 and TRBJ2-7, is NAGVMQNPRHLVRRRGQEARLRCSPMKGHSHVYWYRQLPEEGLKFMVYLQKENIIDESGMPKERFSAEFPKEGPSILRIQQVVRGDSAAYFCASSTGTDYEQYFGPGTRLTVT.

This clonotype was observed a few times. This chain uses TRBV7-2 with TRBJ2-5, with 8 bases identical to TRBD2. CDR1 and CDR2 (germline): SGHTA, FQGNSA. This CDR3 contains 15 residues. V trimming: 2 bases; J trimming: 9 bases; junction bases outside the gene matches: 11. The CDR3 DNA is TGTGCCAGCAGCTTACGGGGGGGCGCTCTCTCTCCCCAGTACTTC. Protein sequence: CASSLRGGALSPQYF.

The chain links TRBV6-2 or TRBV6-3 to TRBJ1-1; 7 positions agree with TRBD1. Germline lookup yields CDR1 MNHEY and CDR2 SVGEGT. The trim removed 5 bases at V and 2 bases at J, leaving 5 bases unmatched. There are 14 residues in the CDR3. CDR3 protein: CASSDWTGNTEAFF. DNA of the CDR3: TGTGCCAGCAGTGACTGGACAGGTAACACTGAAGCTTTCTTT.

The V call is TRBV7-6, the J call TRBJ1-2; the match to TRBD1 covers 9 bases. Germline CDR1 and CDR2: SGHVS and FNYEAQ. J gave up 8 bases and V 5 bases, and 6 bases lay outside the gene matches. The CDR3 runs 13 residues. The CDR3 coding sequence is TGTGCCAGCAGCCAGGGACAGGGACGGGGCTACACCTTC. Its protein product is CASSQGQGRGYTF.

The CDR3 protein is CASSALYQETQYF. CDR3 DNA sequence: TGTGCCAGCAGTGCGCTCTACCAAGAGACCCAGTACTTC. The V gene is TRBV27, the J gene TRBJ2-5, with D unresolved. The CDR3 contains 13 residues. CDR1 and CDR2 (germline): MNHEY, SMNVEV (reference sequence). The V and J ends lost 5 bases and 0 bases respectively, with 7 bases between them.

This clonotype was recorded many times. The chain recombines TRBV12-3 or TRBV12-4 with TRBJ2-5, with TRBD2 identical over 7 bases. The junction had 1 base not matched to a gene; V was cut back by 4 bases and J by 2 bases. The CDR3 contains 13 residues. CDR3 region: CASSWTRQETQYF. CDR3 in DNA: TGTGCCAGCAGTTGGACTAGGCAAGAGACCCAGTACTTC.

The chain carries TRBV6-1 and TRBJ2-2, with D hard to call. The germline V gene has CDR1 MNHNS and CDR2 SASEGT. The V and J ends lost 6 bases and 5 bases respectively, with 16 bases between them. The CDR3 covers 15 residues. In DNA, the CDR3 is TGTGCCAGCAGCCGCGATGGATTGTCGACCGGGGAGCTGTTTTTT. It is translated as CASSRDGLSTGELFF.

The rearrangement joins TRBV4-1 to TRBJ1-2, with D hard to call. Trimming removed 1 base at V and 5 bases at J, with 8 bases between. This CDR3 comprises 13 residues. Per germline, CDR1 MGHRA and CDR2 YSYEKL. CDR3 sequence: CASSQGHVYGYTF. The CDR3 DNA is TGCGCCAGCAGCCAAGGTCATGTATATGGCTACACCTTC.

The rearrangement links TRBV4-1 to TRBJ2-5; TRBD2 aligns across 11 bases. In germline, CDR1 is MGHRA, CDR2 YSYEKL. This CDR3 is built from 16 residues. V was clipped by 3 bases and J by 2 bases; unmatched bases: 5. CDR3 coding DNA: TGCGCCAGCAGCCAGGCACTAGCGGGGGAGCAAGAGACCCAGTACTTC. The encoded protein is CASSQALAGEQETQYF.

The chain couples TRBV20-1 to TRBJ2-1; 13 positions match TRBD2. The J segment lost 7 bases and the V segment lost 5 bases, leaving 8 bases of the junction unmatched. Germline CDR1 is DFQATT and CDR2 is SNEGSKA (reference sequence). This CDR3 is 15 amino acids long. CDR3 nucleotide sequence: TGCAGTGCTCGTAAGACTAGCGGGAGGTTAAATGAGCAGTTCTTC. As protein: CSARKTSGRLNEQFF.

This clonotype has at least ten counts. The chain links TRBV29-1 to TRBJ2-1; D remains unclear. Germline CDR1 is SQVTM and CDR2 is ANQGSEA. Trimming cost V 4 bases and J 0 bases, with 10 bases left between them. The CDR3 sequence is 14 residues long. In DNA form, the CDR3 reads TGCAGCGTTGTTGCAGCTAGCTCCTACAATGAGCAGTTCTTC. This encodes CSVVAASSYNEQFF.

The genes are TRBV20-1 and TRBJ2-5; D may be TRBD1 or TRBD2 (6 bases each). Trimming shortened V by 0 bases and J by 5 bases, and 16 bases separated the two germline ends. The CDR3 totals 15 residues. Germline lookup yields CDR1 DFQATT and CDR2 SNEGSKA (reference sequence). CDR3 amino acids: CSARDGGRYEETQYF. In nucleotides, the CDR3 is TGCAGTGCTAGAGACGGGGGCCGATACGAGGAGACCCAGTACTTC.